What follows is one T cell receptor (beta chain) and its context. The sample is drawn from a study of blood T cell repertoires in COVID-19. Overall study: The study drew acute and convalescent COVID-19 samples from the United States, Italy and Spain. T cells, B-cell-depleted T cells, or PBMCs supplied cDNA or gDNA.

Authors' methods: Scientists estimated how many nucleated cells there were by amplifying reference gene primers. Libraries were prepared by immunoSEQ multiplex PCR; TCRdb keeps only in-frame clonotypes and omits some of them. That table is the source of V, J and clone size, and D and trimming were worked out from the DNA. The sample includes over 200,000 clones, 75% to 90% of them seen just once. J lost 2 bases, V lost 3 bases, and 5 bases had no gene match. Germline V gene data show CDR1 as ENHRY and CDR2 as SYGVKD. The CDR3 extends over 15 amino acids. The genes are TRBV10-3 and TRBJ2-3; TRBD1 aligns across 7 bases. The TCR sequence derives from a human donor in a cohort sampled during active COVID-19. Sequencing input: peripheral blood. CDR3 region: CAISDVTGNTDTQYF. The CDR3 coding sequence is TGTGCCATCAGTGATGTGACAGGGAACACAGATACGCAGTATTTT.